Each of the 22 T cell receptor beta chains below was sequenced from the same sample in a study of blood T cell repertoires in COVID-19. Repertoires were generated with immunoSEQ multiplex PCR, while TCRdb's copy carries only in-frame clones and drops some. Seen here are around 300,000 clones, around nine tenths observed once, and the top ten hold 1.7%. Sequences were obtained from PBMCs or T cells enriched from blood (not recorded which). These TCRs come from a woman in her forties who had recovered from COVID-19.

The chain's CDR3 is CAWSAGQVLNQPQHF. The CDR3 DNA reads TGTGCCTGGAGCGCGGGACAGGTCCTCAATCAGCCCCAGCATTTT. V is TRBV30 and J is TRBJ1-5; 8 nucleotides match TRBD1. The CDR3 sequence is 15 residues long. V dropped 3 bases and J dropped 3; count of bases not matched to a gene: 7. The germline V gene has CDR1 GTSNPN and CDR2 SVGIG (reference sequence).

The rearrangement links TRBV9 to TRBJ1-3; D might be TRBD1 (5 bases). V lost 0 bases and J lost 1, with 14 bases in between. The CDR3 sequence is 17 residues long. Germline V gene sequence: CDR1 SGDLS, CDR2 YYNGEE. CDR3 in DNA: TGTGCCAGCAGCGTAGCTGCCCAGGGTGGGTCTGGAAACACCATATATTTT. It codes for CASSVAAQGGSGNTIYF.

The V call is TRBV7-2, the J call TRBJ2-7, with 7 nucleotides matching TRBD2. The CDR3 spans 15 residues. J lost 3 bases, V lost 4 bases, and 9 bases had no gene match. Germline assignment: CDR1 SGHTA and CDR2 FQGNSA. In nucleotides, the CDR3 is TGTGCCAGCAGCTCGCGTCGCAGCGGGGACTACGAGCAGTACTTC. It is translated as CASSSRRSGDYEQYF.

This chain links TRBV27 with TRBJ2-4; maybe TRBD2 (6 bases). Looked up from germline, CDR1 is MNHEY and CDR2 is SMNVEV (reference sequence). The V and J ends lost 5 bases and 6 bases respectively, with 14 bases between them. This CDR3 has 14 residues. The CDR3 DNA follows: TGTGCCAGCAGTCCCGCGGGGACCCTAAACATTCAGTACTTC. This encodes CASSPAGTLNIQYF.

V and J are TRBV3-1 (or the pseudogene TRBV3-2) and TRBJ1-2; the match to TRBD1 covers 8 bases. V was pared by 2 bases and J by 14 bases, with 7 bases of the junction left unmatched. CDR1 LGHDT and CDR2 YNNKEL come from the germline V gene (reference sequence). The CDR3 sequence is 12 residues long. The DNA of the CDR3 is TGTGCCAGCAGCCAACCAGGGGGCAGGGTAACCTTC. This translates into CASSQPGGRVTF.

V and J are TRBV5-3 and TRBJ1-6, with 12 bases lining up with TRBD1. TRBV5-3 is noted as an ORF with a role that remains uncertain. Trimming took 0 bases from V and 7 from J; bases not matched to a gene: 23. The CDR3 has 23 residues. This chain's CDR3 is CARSLVEGQGASRPWTRNSPLHF. In DNA, the CDR3 is TGTGCCAGAAGCTTGGTGGAGGGACAGGGGGCGTCGCGTCCCTGGACCCGAAATTCACCCCTCCACTTT.

This CDR3 is CASSLRGQGASNQPQHF. Here the CDR3 DNA reads TGTGCCAGTAGTCTACGGGGACAGGGAGCGAGCAATCAGCCCCAGCATTTT. The V call is TRBV19, the J call TRBJ1-5, with 9 nucleotides matching TRBD1. The CDR3 has 17 amino acids. With V trimmed by 5 bases and J by 1 base, 9 bases remained unmatched. Germline lookup yields CDR1 LNHDA and CDR2 SQIVND (reference sequence). The full variable domain, rest sourced from reference TRBV19 and TRBJ1-5, is DGGITQSPKYLFRKEGQNVTLSCEQNLNHDAMYWYRQDPGQGLRLIYYSQIVNDFQKGDIAEGYSVSREKKESFPLTVTSAQKNPTAFYLCASSLRGQGASNQPQHFGDGTRLSIL.

The chain has TRBV5-5 and TRBJ1-2; D remains ambiguous. Looked up from germline, CDR1 is SGHKS and CDR2 is YYEKEE (reference sequence). V was trimmed by 4 bases and J by 0 bases, leaving 13 bases between them. The CDR3 is made up of 15 amino acids. CDR3 region: CASSPAMGANYGYTF. The CDR3 DNA is TGTGCCAGCAGCCCGGCAATGGGAGCTAACTATGGCTACACCTTC. Looking up the rest from reference TRBV5-5 and TRBJ1-2 gives the full variable domain: DAGVTQSPTHLIKTRGQQVTLRCSPISGHKSVSWYQQVLGQGPQFIFQYYEKEERGRGNFPDRFSARQFPNYSSELNVNALLLGDSALYLCASSPAMGANYGYTFGSGTRLTVV.

J is TRBJ1-2 and V is TRBV5-5, with TRBD1 identical over 11 bases. The ends lost 3 bases at V and 6 bases at J; junction bases unmatched: 7. The CDR3 totals 15 residues. Germline CDR1 SGHKS, CDR2 YYEKEE (reference sequence). The CDR3 sequence: CASSSWTGGVNGYTF. CDR3 nucleotide sequence: TGTGCCAGCAGCTCCTGGACAGGGGGCGTTAATGGCTACACCTTC.

This chain links TRBV3-1 (or the pseudogene TRBV3-2) with TRBJ2-1; TRBD1 is a possible D gene (5 bases). The CDR3 consists of 13 residues. The germline gives CDR1 LGHDT, CDR2 YNNKEL (reference sequence). V lost 3 bases, J lost 4 bases, and 7 bases lay in between. The CDR3 reads CASSQRQYNEQFF. CDR3 DNA: TGTGCCAGCAGCCAGAGACAGTACAATGAGCAGTTCTTC.

CDR3 sequence reads: CASSLGQRGQPQHF. The CDR3 DNA reads as TGCGCCAGCAGCTTGGGACAACGGGGACAGCCCCAGCATTTT. This sequence joins TRBV5-1 and TRBJ1-5, with no clear D. Trimming pared 0 bases from V and 7 bases from J, leaving 11 bases between. CDR1 is SGHRS and CDR2 is YFSETQ in the germline V gene. This CDR3 contains 14 residues.

The chain has TRBV19 and TRBJ2-7; 10 bases agree with TRBD2. Germline lookup yields CDR1 LNHDA and CDR2 SQIVND (reference sequence). The V segment lost 6 bases and the J segment 4 bases; nucleotides outside the gene matches: 18. CDR3 length: 18 amino acids. In DNA form, the CDR3 reads TGTGCCAGTAGCCCGGGACTAGCGAGTCCTAGGGGCGGGTACGAGCAGTACTTC. Protein: CASSPGLASPRGGYEQYF.

This sequence joins TRBV27 and TRBJ2-5; weak D call: TRBD2 (5 bases). Trimming shortened V by 5 bases and J by 4 bases, and 11 bases separated the two germline ends. Germline CDR1 reads MNHEY; CDR2 reads SMNVEV (reference sequence). The CDR3 totals 13 residues. The CDR3, as DNA: TGTGCCAGCAGTCTGCGGGTTAGAGAGACCCAGTACTTC. Protein product: CASSLRVRETQYF.

The V gene is TRBV4-1, the J gene TRBJ2-3; D not resolved. There are 15 residues in the CDR3. The germline V gene has CDR1 MGHRA and CDR2 YSYEKL. V shed 2 bases and J shed 1 base, with 10 bases lying between them. The CDR3 spells CASSQPGSGTDTQYF. The CDR3 DNA is TGCGCCAGCAGCCAACCCGGGTCAGGCACAGATACGCAGTATTTT.

The V gene is TRBV25-1, the J gene TRBJ1-2; weak D call: TRBD1 (5 bases). The germline CDR1 and CDR2 sequences are MGHDK and SYGVNS. V was pared by 1 base and J by 6 bases, with 9 bases between. The length of the CDR3 is 13 residues. CDR3 sequence: CASSEFRGNGYTF. The CDR3, as DNA: TGTGCCAGCAGTGAATTTCGGGGGAATGGCTACACCTTC.

The rearrangement joins TRBV3-1 (or the pseudogene TRBV3-2) to TRBJ2-1, with D hard to call. The CDR3 extends over 15 amino acids. The germline V gene encodes CDR1 LGHDT and CDR2 YNNKEL (reference sequence). V was clipped by 0 bases and J by 2 bases, with 8 bases between them. The DNA for the CDR3 is TGTGCCAGCAGCCAAGATAGACTGGCCTACAATGAGCAGTTCTTC. Encoded protein: CASSQDRLAYNEQFF.

The chain links TRBV7-2 to TRBJ1-2; D possibly corresponds to TRBD1 (6 bases). CDR1 is SGHTA and CDR2 is FQGNSA in the germline V gene. The CDR3 sequence is 14 residues long. V dropped 5 bases and J dropped 2 bases, with 12 bases sitting between them. The CDR3 spells CASSPSRGNYGYTF. The CDR3, as DNA: TGTGCCAGCAGCCCGAGCAGGGGCAACTATGGCTACACCTTC.

The chain carries TRBV5-3 and TRBJ2-5; weak D call: TRBD1 (6 bases). TRBV5-3 belongs to the ORF category, with a function that is uncertain. The CDR3 has 14 amino acids. V gave up 4 bases and J gave up 5 bases, with 15 bases separating them. The CDR3 loop is CARSRTGSWETQYF. DNA of the CDR3: TGTGCCAGAAGCCGAACAGGGAGTTGGGAGACCCAGTACTTC.

V gene TRBV21-1 combines with J gene TRBJ1-5; whether TRBD1, the table's D call, matches the DNA was not checked. TRBV21-1 is recorded as a pseudogene. This CDR3 is 18 amino acids long. CDR3 sequence reads: CASSKALPQTRSNQPQHF. In DNA form, the CDR3 reads TGTGCCAGCAGCAAAGCTCTACCACAGACCCGTAGCAATCAGCCCCAGCATTTT.

This sequence joins TRBV2 and TRBJ1-6; the match to TRBD1 covers 9 bases. The V and J ends lost 5 bases and 7 bases, in that order; junction bases with no gene match: 6. Germline CDR1 SNHLY, CDR2 FYNNEI. This CDR3 contains 15 residues. CDR3 sequence (DNA): TGTGCCAGCAGTCGTTCTGGACAGGGGAATTCACCCCTCCACTTT. As protein: CASSRSGQGNSPLHF.

The V and J genes are TRBV24-1 and TRBJ2-1; 12 positions agree with TRBD2. Germline-derived CDR1 and CDR2 are KGHDR and SFDVKD. The CDR3 sequence is 15 residues long. Germline trimming cut 5 bases from V and 9 bases from J; bases unmatched to any gene: 7. CDR3 nucleotides: TGTGCCACCAGTGGTACTAGCGGGGGGCATAGTGAGCAGTTCTTC. It encodes CATSGTSGGHSEQFF.

The J gene is TRBJ1-1, the V gene TRBV29-1; the D gene is possibly TRBD1 (6 bases). The CDR3 runs to 13 residues. The ends were cut back, 4 bases at V and 4 bases at J, with 13 bases in the middle. Germline V gene sequence: CDR1 SQVTM, CDR2 ANQGSEA. CDR3 loop: CSVGNREGTEAFF. In nucleotides, the CDR3 is TGCAGCGTTGGCAACAGGGAGGGCACTGAAGCTTTCTTT.